Reported below is one T cell receptor beta chain. Its cognate antigen is unknown. The data belong to a study of T cell responses to AZD1222 COVID-19 vaccine. The study pooled second doses at about 4 or about 12 weeks. General observations from the study: Vaccine-related CD4 TCRs covered spike, predominating at 160-218 and 743-854. Donor demographics were predominantly white British with a female majority; clonal diversity may be underestimated.

Profiling relied on immunoSEQ multiplex PCR, and the TCRdb table lists in-frame clones only, not all of them. The sample consists of 100,000 to 130,000 clones, about 85% of them appearing once. Trimming at V came to 8 bases and at J to 7 bases, leaving 8 bases not matched to a gene. The germline gives CDR1 LNHDA, CDR2 SQIVND (reference sequence). The CDR3 is 14 residues long. This TCR came from an adult who received the AZD1222 COVID-19 vaccine. This specimen was peripheral blood, taken 28 days after the second AZD1222 dose. The V and J genes are TRBV19 and TRBJ2-2; TRBD1 aligns across 9 bases. DNA for the CDR3: TGTGCCAGTTTGAAACAGGGGGCGGGCGGGGAGCTGTTTTTT. Its translation: CASLKQGAGGELFF.